This entry concerns a single TCR beta chain. This sample is part of a study of blood T cells in healthy people across ages. Next came a second PCR, run for about 6 to 12 cycles, which used a sample-barcoded 5' primer along with a J-beta primer mix. TCRdb processed the 5' RACE reads anew with MiXCR; each CDR3 protein has one entry. Of 1.8 million or so distinct CDR3 sequences listed, 35% to 50% were seen once; the top ten hold roughly 23%. V was shortened by 5 bases and J by 5 bases, with 16 bases between the two germline ends. Per the germline V gene, CDR1 is MNHEY and CDR2 is SMNVEV (reference sequence). This CDR3 spans 15 amino acids.

Sequenced: blood. The clonotype comes from a human donor in good health. The V gene is TRBV27, the J gene TRBJ2-1; possibly TRBD1 for D (7 bases). CDR3 amino acids: CASSHQGGWDNEQFF. CDR3 DNA sequence: TGTGCCAGCAGTCACCAGGGGGGATGGGACAATGAGCAGTTCTTC.